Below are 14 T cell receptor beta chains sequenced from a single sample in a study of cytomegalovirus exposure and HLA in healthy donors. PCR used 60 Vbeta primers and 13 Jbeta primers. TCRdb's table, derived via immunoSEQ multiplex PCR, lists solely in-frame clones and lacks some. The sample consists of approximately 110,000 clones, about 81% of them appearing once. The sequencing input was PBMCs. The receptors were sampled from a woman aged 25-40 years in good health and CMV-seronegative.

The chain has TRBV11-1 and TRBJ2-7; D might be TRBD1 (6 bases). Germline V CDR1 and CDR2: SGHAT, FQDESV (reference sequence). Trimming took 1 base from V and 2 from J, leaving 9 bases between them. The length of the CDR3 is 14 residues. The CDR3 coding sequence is TGTGCCAGCAGCTTAGGCAGGGGACCCTACGAGCAGTACTTC. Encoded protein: CASSLGRGPYEQYF. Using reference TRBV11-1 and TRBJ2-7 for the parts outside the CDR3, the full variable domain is EAEVAQSPRYKITEKSQAVAFWCDPISGHATLYWYRQILGQGPELLVQFQDESVVDDSQLPKDRFSAERLKGVDSTLKIQPAELGDSAMYLCASSLGRGPYEQYFGPGTRLTVT.

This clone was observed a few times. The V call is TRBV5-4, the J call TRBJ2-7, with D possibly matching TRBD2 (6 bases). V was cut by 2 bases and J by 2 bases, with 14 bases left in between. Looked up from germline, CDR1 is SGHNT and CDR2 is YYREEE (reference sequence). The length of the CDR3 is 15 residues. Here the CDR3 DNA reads TGTGCCAGCAGCTTAGCAGCTAGCGCTACCTACGAGCAGTACTTC. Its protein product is CASSLAASATYEQYF.

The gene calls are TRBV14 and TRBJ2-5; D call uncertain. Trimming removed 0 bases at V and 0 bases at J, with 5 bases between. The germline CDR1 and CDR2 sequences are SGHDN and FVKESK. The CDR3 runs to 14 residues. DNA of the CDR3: TGTGCCAGCAGCCAAGATCGTAACCAAGAGACCCAGTACTTC. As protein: CASSQDRNQETQYF.

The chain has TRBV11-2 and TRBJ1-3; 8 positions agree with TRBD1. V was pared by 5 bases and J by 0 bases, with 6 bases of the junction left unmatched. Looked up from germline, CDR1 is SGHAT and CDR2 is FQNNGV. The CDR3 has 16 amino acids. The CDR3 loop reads CASSPRTGSSGNTIYF. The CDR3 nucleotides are TGTGCCAGCAGCCCCCGGACAGGGAGCTCTGGAAACACCATATATTTT.

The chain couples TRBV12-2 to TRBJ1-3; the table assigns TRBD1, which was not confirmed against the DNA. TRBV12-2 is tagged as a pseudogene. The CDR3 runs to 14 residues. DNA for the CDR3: TGTGCAAGTCGCCAGCGGACAGCTGGAAACACCATATATTTT. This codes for CASRQRTAGNTIYF.

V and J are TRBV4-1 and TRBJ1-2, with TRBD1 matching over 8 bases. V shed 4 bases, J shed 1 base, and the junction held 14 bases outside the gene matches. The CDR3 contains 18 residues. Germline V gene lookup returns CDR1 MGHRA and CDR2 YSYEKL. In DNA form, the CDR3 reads TGCGCCAGCAGCCCTTCCGCGGGACAGGCCCCTTATAACTATGGCTACACCTTC. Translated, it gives CASSPSAGQAPYNYGYTF.

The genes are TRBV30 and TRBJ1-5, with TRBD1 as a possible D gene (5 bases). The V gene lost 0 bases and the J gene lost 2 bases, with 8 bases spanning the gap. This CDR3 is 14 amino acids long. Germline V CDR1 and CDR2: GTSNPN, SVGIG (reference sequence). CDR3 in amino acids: CAWSVRGGNQPQHF. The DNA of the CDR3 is TGTGCCTGGAGTGTTAGGGGTGGCAATCAGCCCCAGCATTTT.

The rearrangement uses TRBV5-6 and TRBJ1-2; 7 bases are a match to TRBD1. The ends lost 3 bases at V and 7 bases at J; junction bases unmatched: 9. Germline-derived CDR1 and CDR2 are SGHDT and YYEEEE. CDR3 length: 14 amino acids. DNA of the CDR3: TGTGCCAGCAGCTATATGGACAGGTTTCTTGGCTACACCTTC. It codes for CASSYMDRFLGYTF.

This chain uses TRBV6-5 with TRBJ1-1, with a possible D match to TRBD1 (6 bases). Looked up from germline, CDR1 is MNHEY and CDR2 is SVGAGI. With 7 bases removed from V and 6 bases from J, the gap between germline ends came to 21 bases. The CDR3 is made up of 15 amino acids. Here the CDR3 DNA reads TGTGCCAGCAACCCCATAGGGGGGGTGCAATCTGAAGCTTTCTTT. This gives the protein CASNPIGGVQSEAFF.

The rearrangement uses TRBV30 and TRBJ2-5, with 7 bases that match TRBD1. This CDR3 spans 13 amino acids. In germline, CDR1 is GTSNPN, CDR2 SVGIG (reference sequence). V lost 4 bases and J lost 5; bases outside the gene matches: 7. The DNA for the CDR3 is TGTGCCTGGAAGGGGACAGTGAGGGAGACCCAGTACTTC. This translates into CAWKGTVRETQYF.

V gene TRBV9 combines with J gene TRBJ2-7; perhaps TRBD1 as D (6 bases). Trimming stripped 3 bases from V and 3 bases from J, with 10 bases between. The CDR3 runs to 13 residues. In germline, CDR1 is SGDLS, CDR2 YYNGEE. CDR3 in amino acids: CASSAGHRYEQYF. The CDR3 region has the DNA TGTGCCAGCAGCGCGGGACATCGCTACGAGCAGTACTTC.

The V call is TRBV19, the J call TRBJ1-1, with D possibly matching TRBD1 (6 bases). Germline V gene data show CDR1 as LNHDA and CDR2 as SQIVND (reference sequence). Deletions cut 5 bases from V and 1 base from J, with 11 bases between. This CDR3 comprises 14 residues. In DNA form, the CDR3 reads TGTGCCAGTAGTTTCGGGACACCGAACACTGAAGCTTTCTTT. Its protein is CASSFGTPNTEAFF.

The CDR3 region is CATTGFRDTGELFF. The CDR3 nucleotides are TGTGCCACTACAGGGTTTCGGGACACCGGGGAGCTGTTTTTT. This chain uses TRBV19 with TRBJ2-2; the D gene is possibly TRBD1 (6 bases). Germline V CDR1 and CDR2: LNHDA, SQIVND (reference sequence). CDR3 length: 14 residues. The V end was cut by 10 bases, the J end by 3 bases, with 15 bases between.

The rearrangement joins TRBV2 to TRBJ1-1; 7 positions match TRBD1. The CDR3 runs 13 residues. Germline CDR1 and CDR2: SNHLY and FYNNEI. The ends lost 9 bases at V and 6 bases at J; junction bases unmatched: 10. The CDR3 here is CASGQARVAEAFF. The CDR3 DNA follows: TGTGCCAGTGGACAGGCCAGGGTAGCTGAAGCTTTCTTT.